These 2 T cell receptor beta chains share one sample of origin, sequenced in a study of blood T cell repertoires in COVID-19. Using immunoSEQ multiplex PCR, the repertoire was profiled, and TCRdb retains in-frame clones only, with some absent. The sample has under 150,000 clones, around 90% seen once. The specimen sequenced was peripheral blood. Source of these receptors: a man aged 60 to 75 with COVID-19, enrolled during active disease.

This clone was observed once. This chain joins TRBV5-4 and TRBJ1-2, with D maybe TRBD1 (6 bases). This CDR3 spans 14 amino acids. Trimming removed 0 bases from V and 6 bases from J, with 12 bases in between. CDR1 and CDR2 (germline): SGHNT, YYREEE (reference sequence). In DNA, the CDR3 is TGTGCCAGCAGCTTGGTAGGGACACCCGATGGCTACACCTTC. It specifies CASSLVGTPDGYTF.

The chain carries TRBV10-3 and TRBJ1-2; 7 nucleotides agree with TRBD1. Trimming cost V 7 bases and J 5 bases; bases outside gene matches: 10. The CDR3 totals 14 residues. The germline V gene has CDR1 ENHRY and CDR2 SYGVKD. In DNA, the CDR3 is TGTGCCATCACTTCGGACAGGAGAACTTATGGCTACACCTTC. Its translation: CAITSDRRTYGYTF.